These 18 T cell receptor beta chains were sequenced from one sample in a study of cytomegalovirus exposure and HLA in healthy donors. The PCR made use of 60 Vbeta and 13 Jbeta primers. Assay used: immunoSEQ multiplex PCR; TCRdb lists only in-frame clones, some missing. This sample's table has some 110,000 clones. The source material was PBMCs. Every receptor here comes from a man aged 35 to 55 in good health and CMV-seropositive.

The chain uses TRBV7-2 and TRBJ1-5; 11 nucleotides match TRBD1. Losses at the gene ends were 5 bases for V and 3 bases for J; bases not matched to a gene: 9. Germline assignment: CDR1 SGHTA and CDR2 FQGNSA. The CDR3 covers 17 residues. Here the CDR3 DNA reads TGTGCCAGCAGCCCTGGGACAGGGGGGTGGGTCAATCAGCCCCAGCATTTT. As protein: CASSPGTGGWVNQPQHF.

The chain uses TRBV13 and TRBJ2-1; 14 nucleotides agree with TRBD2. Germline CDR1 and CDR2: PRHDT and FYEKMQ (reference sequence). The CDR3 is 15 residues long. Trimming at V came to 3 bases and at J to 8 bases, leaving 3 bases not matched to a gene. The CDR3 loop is CASSFRLAGGYEQFF. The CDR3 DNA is TGTGCCAGCAGCTTCAGACTAGCGGGAGGGTATGAGCAGTTCTTC.

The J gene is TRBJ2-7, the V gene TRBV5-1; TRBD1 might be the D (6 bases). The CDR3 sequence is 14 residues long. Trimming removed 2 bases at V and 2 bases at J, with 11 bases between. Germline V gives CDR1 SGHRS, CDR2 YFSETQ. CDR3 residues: CASSFGQTTYEQYF. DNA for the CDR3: TGCGCCAGCAGCTTCGGACAGACTACCTACGAGCAGTACTTC.

This chain's CDR3 is CASSQAWDISYEQYF. The CDR3 region has the DNA TGCGCCAGCAGCCAAGCTTGGGACATATCCTACGAGCAGTACTTC. The chain joins TRBV4-3 to TRBJ2-7; a possible D gene is TRBD1 (6 bases). Germline V CDR1 and CDR2: LGHNA, YSLEER. The CDR3 consists of 15 residues. Deletions cut 1 base from V and 1 base from J, with 11 bases between.

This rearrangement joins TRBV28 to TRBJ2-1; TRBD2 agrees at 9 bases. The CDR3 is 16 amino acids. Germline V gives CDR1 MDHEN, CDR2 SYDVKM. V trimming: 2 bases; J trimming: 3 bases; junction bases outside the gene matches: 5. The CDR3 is CASSLEASGIYNEQFF. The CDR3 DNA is TGTGCCAGCAGTTTAGAGGCTAGCGGGATCTACAATGAGCAGTTCTTC.

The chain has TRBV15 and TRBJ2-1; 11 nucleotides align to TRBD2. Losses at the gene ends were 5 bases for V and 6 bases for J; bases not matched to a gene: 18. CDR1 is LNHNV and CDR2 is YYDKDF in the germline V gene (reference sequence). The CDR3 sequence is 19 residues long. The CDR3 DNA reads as TGTGCCACCAGCTCCCATCTCGTACAAACCGGGACTAGCGGCAATGAGCAGTTCTTC. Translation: CATSSHLVQTGTSGNEQFF.

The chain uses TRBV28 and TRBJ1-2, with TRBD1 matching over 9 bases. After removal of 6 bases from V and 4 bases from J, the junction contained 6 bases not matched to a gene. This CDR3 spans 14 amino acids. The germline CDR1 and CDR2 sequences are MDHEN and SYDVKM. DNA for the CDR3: TGTGCCAGCAGCTACGGGACAGGGATCTATGGCTACACCTTC. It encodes CASSYGTGIYGYTF.

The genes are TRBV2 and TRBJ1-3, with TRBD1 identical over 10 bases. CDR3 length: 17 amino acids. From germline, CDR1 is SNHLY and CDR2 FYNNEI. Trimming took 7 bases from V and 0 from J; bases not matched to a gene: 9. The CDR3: CASTTRTGGPSGNTIYF. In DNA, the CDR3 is TGTGCCAGCACCACAAGGACAGGGGGTCCCTCTGGAAACACCATATATTTT.

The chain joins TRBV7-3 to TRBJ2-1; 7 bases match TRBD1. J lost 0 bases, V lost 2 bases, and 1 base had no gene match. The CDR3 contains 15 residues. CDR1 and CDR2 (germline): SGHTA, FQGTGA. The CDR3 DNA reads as TGTGCCAGCAGCTTAGACAGGGACTCCTACAATGAGCAGTTCTTC. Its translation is CASSLDRDSYNEQFF.

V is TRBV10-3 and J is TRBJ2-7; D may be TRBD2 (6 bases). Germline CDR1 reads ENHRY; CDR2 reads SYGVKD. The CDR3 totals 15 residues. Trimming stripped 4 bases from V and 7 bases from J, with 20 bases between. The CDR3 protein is CAISVGDPVGREQYF. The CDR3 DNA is TGTGCCATCAGTGTGGGGGACCCCGTGGGGAGGGAGCAGTACTTC.

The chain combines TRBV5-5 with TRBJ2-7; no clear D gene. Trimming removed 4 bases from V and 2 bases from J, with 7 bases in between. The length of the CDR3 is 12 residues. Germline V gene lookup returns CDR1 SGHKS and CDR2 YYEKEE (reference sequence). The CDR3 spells CASSPATYEQYF. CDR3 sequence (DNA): TGTGCCAGCAGCCCAGCGACCTACGAGCAGTACTTC.

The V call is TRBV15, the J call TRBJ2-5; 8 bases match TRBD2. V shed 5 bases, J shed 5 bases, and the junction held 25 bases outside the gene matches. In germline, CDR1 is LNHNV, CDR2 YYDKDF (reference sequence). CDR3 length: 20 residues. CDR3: CATSGGKEASGSMGRETQYF. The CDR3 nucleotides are TGTGCCACCAGCGGGGGAAAGGAAGCTAGCGGGTCTATGGGGAGGGAGACCCAGTACTTC. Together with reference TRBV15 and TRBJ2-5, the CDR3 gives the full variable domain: DAMVIQNPRYQVTQFGKPVTLSCSQTLNHNVMYWYQQKSSQAPKLLFHYYDKDFNNEADTPDNFQSRRPNTSFCFLDIRSPGLGDTAMYLCATSGGKEASGSMGRETQYFGPGTRLLVL.

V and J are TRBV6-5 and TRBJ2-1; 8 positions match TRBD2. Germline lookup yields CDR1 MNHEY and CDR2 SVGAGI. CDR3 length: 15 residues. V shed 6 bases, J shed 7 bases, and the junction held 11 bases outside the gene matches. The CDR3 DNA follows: TGTGCCAGCAGGCCTAGCGGGTCCCGAGGGAATGAGCAGTTCTTC. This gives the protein CASRPSGSRGNEQFF.

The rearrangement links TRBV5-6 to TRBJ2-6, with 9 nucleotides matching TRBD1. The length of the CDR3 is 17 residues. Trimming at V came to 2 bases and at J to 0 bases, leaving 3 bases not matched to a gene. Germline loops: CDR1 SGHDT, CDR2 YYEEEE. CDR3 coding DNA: TGTGCCAGCAGCTTTGGGACAGGGAGCTCTGGGGCCAACGTCCTGACTTTC. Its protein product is CASSFGTGSSGANVLTF.

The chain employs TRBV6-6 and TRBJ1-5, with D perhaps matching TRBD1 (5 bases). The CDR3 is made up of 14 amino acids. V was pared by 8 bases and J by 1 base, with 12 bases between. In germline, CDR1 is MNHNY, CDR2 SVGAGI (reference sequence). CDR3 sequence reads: CASGNDRSNQPQHF. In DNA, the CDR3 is TGTGCCAGCGGCAACGACAGAAGCAATCAGCCCCAGCATTTT.

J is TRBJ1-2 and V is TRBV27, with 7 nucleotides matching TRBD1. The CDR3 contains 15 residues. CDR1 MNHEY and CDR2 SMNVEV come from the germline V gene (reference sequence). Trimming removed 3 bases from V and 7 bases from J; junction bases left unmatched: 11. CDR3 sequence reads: CASSFKGATPFGYTF. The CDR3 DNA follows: TGTGCCAGCAGTTTCAAGGGGGCGACCCCGTTTGGCTACACCTTC.

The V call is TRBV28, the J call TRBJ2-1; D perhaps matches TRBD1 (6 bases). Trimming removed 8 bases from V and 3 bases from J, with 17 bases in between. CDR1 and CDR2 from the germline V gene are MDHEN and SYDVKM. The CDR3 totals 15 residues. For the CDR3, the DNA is TGTGCCAGCGAGGGCCAGGGGACAATCTACAATGAGCAGTTCTTC. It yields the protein CASEGQGTIYNEQFF.

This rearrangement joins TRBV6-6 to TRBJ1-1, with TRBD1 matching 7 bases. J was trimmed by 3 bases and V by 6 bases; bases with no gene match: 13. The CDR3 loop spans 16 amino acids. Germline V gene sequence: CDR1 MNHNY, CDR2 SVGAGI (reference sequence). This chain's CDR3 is CASRSNRGRLDTEAFF. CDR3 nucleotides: TGTGCCAGCAGATCCAACAGGGGCAGGTTGGACACTGAAGCTTTCTTT.